This TCR beta chain derives from a study of molecular identifiers for immune sequencing clone quantification (dated by TCRdb to the late 2010s). Describing the broader study: For a replicate experiment, RNA from approximately 20,000 or 100,000 naive CD8 T cells was divided into five aliquots, of which four were sequenced. The study was a methods study using CD8 T cells to benchmark molecular-identifier clustering-based TCR repertoire sequencing (MIDCIRS) and TCR RNA copy counting.

Turning to this clonotype: The target of this receptor is not known. Per-base quality was not reported, and no clone a single base away is much larger than it.

Library preparation employed PCR. The instrument was an Illumina HiSeq 4000. Bulk TCR libraries were prepared as previously described, using TCR primers listed in Table S5. Total RNA was purified with the Qiagen AllPrep DNA/RNA kit. Reads from multiple sequencing runs of the same library were pooled before analysis. Under the source paper's analysis protocol: Reads were retained only if the reads had an exact TCR constant sequence, and the retained reads were trimmed to 150 nt and grouped according to their 12-nt molecular barcodes. Reads within each barcode group were sub-clustered using a 15% Levenshtein threshold, and quality-weighted consensus sequences were constructed for each RNA molecule. Non-functional sequences were excluded, and lower-count sequences lying one edit away from another sequence were also excluded. On the basis of fitting two negative binomial distributions, barcode sub-clusters with fewer than 20% of the maximum read count were discarded. TCRdb itself trimmed the public reads at Q25 with fastp, ran MiXCR and retained productive beta chains. Rows matching on CDR3 protein sequence are summarized as one entry with the most common DNA and genes. TCRdb, not the original authors, processed these V and J calls. For this sample there are about 640,000 distinct CDR3 sequences; 20% appear just once. Of the sample, 0.75% to 0.95% is held by the ten largest clones.

Overall study results and their limits: The naive libraries included spiked-in Jurkat TCR RNA (over nine copies' worth), and this RNA is not part of the donor repertoire. Clones above 20 RNA copies held over 97% of molecules in CMV-specific effector cells but under 1% in naive cells. When barcode sub-clustering was left out, chimeric consensus sequences inflated TCR diversity, with chimeras reaching as high as 47%. A single cell's worth of spiked-in Jurkat TCR RNA was reported detectable even among some 920,000 naive CD8 T cells. Highly expanded clone sizes could be underestimated because identical TCR molecules may share a barcode. About 2.9 recovered TCR RNA copies per cell were obtained by modeling, versus roughly 9.1 by digital PCR, implying a capture efficiency of approximately 30%.

CDR1 and CDR2 are read off the germline V gene as SNHLY and FYNNEI. The CDR3 sequence holds 13 residues, the cysteine and phenylalanine included. The only DNA kept is the CDR3, 39 bases in frame from the first base. V drops 3 bases and J drops 4 bases, leaving 10 bases in between. Libraries of naive CD8 T cells were built from anywhere between roughly 17,000 and 1,000,000 sorted cells, with 10%, 30% or 50% of the purified RNA used. Naive CD8 T cells, defined as CD8+CD4-CCR7+CD45RA+, were FACS-sorted into RLT Plus buffer on a BD FACSAria II. Detection sensitivity was tested by spiking Jurkat RNA equal to ten or so TCR copies' worth into samples containing roughly 19,000-1,000,000 naive CD8 T cells. Enrichment of CD8 T cells was performed with RosetteSep CD8+ T Cell Enrichment Cocktail and Ficoll-Paque, after which ACK red cell lysis was carried out.

Sequencing was performed on naive CD8+ T cells from blood, with Jurkat cell RNA spiked in. The label giving this sample's cell subset or site can be read as: FACS-sorted CD8+CD4-CCR7+CD45RA+ naive T cells. The V and J segments used are TRBV2 and TRBJ2-7, with no D gene named confidently. The TCR sequence derives from a human donor in good health. Some libraries in this study had Jurkat cell RNA spiked in. The CDR3 in this case is CASSDRRPYEQYF. The nucleotide sequence is given as TGTGCCAGCAGTGATCGGCGGCCGTACGAGCAGTACTTC.